A single T cell receptor (beta chain) is shown here with its context. The same CDR3 is also encoded by other DNA sequences in this sample. CDR1 SEHNR and CDR2 FQNEAQ come from the germline V gene (reference sequence). V was trimmed by 5 bases and J by 3 bases, leaving 16 bases between them. The CDR3 totals 15 residues. The sample is drawn from a study of cytomegalovirus exposure and HLA in healthy donors. 60 Vbeta and 13 Jbeta primers were used in PCR. TCRdb's table, derived via immunoSEQ multiplex PCR, lists solely in-frame clones and lacks some. The data show about 160,000 clones, with about four fifths seen just once and approximately 13% held by the top ten.

This clonotype was obtained from a woman in her forties or fifties in good health and CMV-seronegative. The chain has TRBV7-9 and TRBJ1-1, with a possible D match to TRBD1 (5 bases). The sequenced sample consisted of PBMCs. The CDR3 nucleotides are TGTGCCAGCAGCCCCCCTTTAGGGGTGGACACTGAAGCTTTCTTT. Translation gives CASSPPLGVDTEAFF.